The 17 T cell receptor beta chains in this list originate from one sample, sequenced in a study of PD-1 blockade in classical Hodgkin lymphoma. Brentuximab vedotin exposure varied, and every patient relapsed after autologous stem cell transplantation. CD4+ T cells were purified from thawed PBMCs by negative selection. The repertoire was sequenced with immunoSEQ multiplex PCR; TCRdb's copy has only in-frame clones and lacks some. The top ten hold 0.9% to 1% of the sample, which has about 4,200 clones, 80% to 90% seen once. Sequences were derived from CD4+ T cells from blood, sampled at baseline. Receptors originate from a human donor with classical Hodgkin lymphoma.

This clone was counted between two and nine times. V usage is TRBV18 and J usage is TRBJ2-2, with unresolved D. This CDR3 has 14 residues. V lost 2 bases, J lost 4 bases, and 8 bases lay in between. Per the germline V gene, CDR1 is KGHSH and CDR2 is LQKENI. The CDR3 sequence: CASSPKGITGELFF. The CDR3 nucleotides are TGTGCCAGCTCACCAAAAGGGATCACCGGGGAGCTGTTTTTT.

V usage is TRBV6-5 and J usage is TRBJ2-4; the match to TRBD2 covers 8 bases. The germline V gene has CDR1 MNHEY and CDR2 SVGAGI. This CDR3 contains 12 residues. J gave up 7 bases and V 4 bases, and 0 bases lay outside the gene matches. CDR3 in DNA: TGTGCCAGCAGTTCGGGGGGGAACATTCAGTACTTC. Its translation is CASSSGGNIQYF.

The chain has TRBV7-9 and TRBJ1-4; D may be TRBD1 (5 bases). Germline V gene lookup returns CDR1 SEHNR and CDR2 FQNEAQ (reference sequence). Trimming stripped 1 base from V and 0 bases from J, with 12 bases between. CDR3 length: 17 residues. The CDR3: CASSLGGGRSTNEKLFF. The CDR3 DNA follows: TGTGCCAGCAGCTTAGGCGGGGGTAGATCAACTAATGAAAAACTGTTTTTT.

The rearrangement uses TRBV9 and TRBJ2-2; 8 nucleotides agree with TRBD2. The CDR3 sequence is 16 residues long. Losses at the gene ends were 0 bases for V and 7 bases for J; bases not matched to a gene: 8. Germline CDR1 reads SGDLS; CDR2 reads YYNGEE. The CDR3 loop reads CASSVAAGVMGGELFF. CDR3 sequence (DNA): TGTGCCAGCAGCGTAGCAGCGGGGGTGATGGGCGGGGAGCTGTTTTTT.

The V call is TRBV7-8, the J call TRBJ2-5; possible D gene TRBD1, 6 bases. CDR3 size: 16 residues. V lost 4 bases, J lost 3 bases, and 18 bases lay in between. CDR1 and CDR2 from the germline V gene are SGHVS and FQNEAQ. CDR3 sequence reads: CASSSNTVRDKETQYF. The CDR3 DNA sequence: TGTGCCAGCAGCTCAAATACCGTCCGGGACAAAGAGACCCAGTACTTC.

This rearrangement joins TRBV7-2 to TRBJ1-3; 7 bases agree with TRBD1. CDR1 is SGHTA and CDR2 is FQGNSA in the germline V gene. The CDR3 has 14 amino acids. J lost 4 bases, V lost 6 bases, and 6 bases had no gene match. In DNA form, the CDR3 reads TGTGCCAGCAGTTTTCGGACAGGCGGAAACACCATATATTTT. This gives the protein CASSFRTGGNTIYF.

The chain carries TRBV5-1 and TRBJ2-5; no reliable D call. The germline V gene has CDR1 SGHRS and CDR2 YFSETQ. The CDR3 consists of 12 residues. Trimming left V 2 bases short and J 5 bases short, with 7 bases between. The DNA of the CDR3 is TGCGCCAGCAGCTTCAGTCAGGAGACCCAGTACTTC. Protein: CASSFSQETQYF.

This clone was seen only once. V gene TRBV6-4 combines with J gene TRBJ1-2; maybe TRBD1 (5 bases). This CDR3 spans 10 amino acids. Germline V gene lookup returns CDR1 MRHNA and CDR2 SNTAGT. The V and J ends lost 6 bases and 8 bases respectively, with 7 bases between them. CDR3 loop: CASRGEGYTF. Here the CDR3 DNA reads TGTGCCAGCAGGGGGGAGGGCTACACCTTC.

This chain connects TRBV6-6 to TRBJ1-2, with TRBD1 as a possible D gene (5 bases). CDR1 MNHNY and CDR2 SVGAGI come from the germline V gene (reference sequence). V lost 6 bases and J 1 base, leaving 15 bases between the germline ends. The CDR3 consists of 15 residues. The CDR3 sequence: CASSLDGADNYGYTF. DNA for the CDR3: TGTGCCAGCAGCCTTGATGGGGCGGATAACTATGGCTACACCTTC.

The V and J genes are TRBV9 and TRBJ2-5, with D perhaps matching TRBD1 (6 bases). CDR1 is SGDLS and CDR2 is YYNGEE in the germline V gene. There are 17 residues in the CDR3. Deletions cut 0 bases from V and 4 bases from J, with 19 bases between. Here the CDR3 DNA reads TGTGCCAGCAGCGTAGCCCTAACAGGGCCCGGGCGAGAGACCCAGTACTTC. Translating it yields CASSVALTGPGRETQYF. The whole variable domain, remainder taken from reference TRBV9 and TRBJ2-5, is DSGVTQTPKHLITATGQRVTLRCSPRSGDLSVYWYQQSLDQGLQFLIQYYNGEERAKGNILERFSAQQFPDLHSELNLSSLELGDSALYFCASSVALTGPGRETQYFGPGTRLLVL.

The V gene is TRBV7-9, the J gene TRBJ2-5, with D maybe TRBD2 (6 bases). This CDR3 spans 17 amino acids. In germline, CDR1 is SEHNR, CDR2 FQNEAQ (reference sequence). Trimming removed 5 bases from V and 3 bases from J, with 22 bases in between. CDR3 residues: CASSQELRGGAEETQYF. CDR3 DNA sequence: TGTGCCAGCAGCCAAGAACTCCGGGGAGGAGCCGAAGAGACCCAGTACTTC.

The V call is TRBV28, the J call TRBJ2-7; 12 positions agree with TRBD1. The CDR3 is 18 amino acids. V trimming: 5 bases; J trimming: 4 bases; junction bases outside the gene matches: 15. In germline, CDR1 is MDHEN, CDR2 SYDVKM. This CDR3 reads CASSPTGTGGAVLYEQYF. The DNA of the CDR3 is TGTGCCAGCAGTCCGACCGGGACAGGGGGCGCCGTTTTGTACGAGCAGTACTTC.

V and J are TRBV5-1 and TRBJ1-3, with D uncertain. The germline V and J ends were trimmed by 7 bases and 1 base, with 3 bases remaining between them. Germline V gives CDR1 SGHRS, CDR2 YFSETQ. The CDR3 has 11 amino acids. The DNA for the CDR3 is TGCGCCAGCGGGTCTGGAAACACCATATATTTT. Its protein is CASGSGNTIYF.

The V call is TRBV28, the J call TRBJ1-3; unclear D gene. The CDR3 contains 15 residues. Germline CDR1 reads MDHEN; CDR2 reads SYDVKM. V lost 5 bases and J lost 4, with 15 bases in between. The CDR3 region has the DNA TGTGCCAGCAGTACCTCGCCGGGTTCCGGAAACACCATATATTTT. Protein: CASSTSPGSGNTIYF.

The chain recombines TRBV28 with TRBJ1-2; the D gene is possibly TRBD1 (6 bases). V was shortened by 5 bases and J by 4 bases, with 11 bases between the two germline ends. This CDR3 is 13 amino acids long. Germline values: CDR1 MDHEN, CDR2 SYDVKM. The CDR3: CASSPGQGYGYTF. In nucleotides, the CDR3 is TGTGCCAGCAGTCCGGGACAAGGCTATGGCTACACCTTC.

The V and J genes are TRBV18 and TRBJ2-7; D is ambiguous. Germline CDR1 reads KGHSH; CDR2 reads LQKENI. The CDR3 has 14 residues. Trimming cost V 3 bases and J 2 bases, with 11 bases left between them. CDR3 protein: CASSPYGPPYEQYF. Written as DNA, the CDR3 is TGTGCCAGCTCACCCTACGGCCCCCCCTACGAGCAGTACTTC.

This clone occurred a few times. The rearrangement uses TRBV29-1 and TRBJ1-2; weak D call: TRBD1 (6 bases). The CDR3 is 12 amino acids. Trimming left V 6 bases short and J 4 bases short, with 12 bases between. Germline-derived CDR1 and CDR2 are SQVTM and ANQGSEA. CDR3 loop: CSVVQGSYGYTF. The CDR3 DNA is TGCAGCGTCGTCCAGGGGAGCTATGGCTACACCTTC. Filled out from reference TRBV29-1 and TRBJ1-2, the complete variable domain reads SAVISQKPSRDICQRGTSLTIQCQVDSQVTMMFWYRQQPGQSLTLIATANQGSEATYESGFVIDKFPISRPNLTFSTLTVSNMSPEDSSIYLCSVVQGSYGYTFGSGTRLTVV.